This passage covers 22 T cell receptor beta chains from one sample sequenced in a study of beta chain features in type 1 diabetes. What was sequenced were expressed TCRB transcripts, since all of the isolated RNA had been reverse transcribed. The assay was immunoSEQ multiplex PCR, and TCRdb's table has in-frame clones only and misses some. The table lists about 290,000 clones, around 7.3% of them singletons. The sample taken for sequencing was central memory CD4+ T cells from blood. The receptors were gathered from a woman between 18 and 29 years old in good health.

The CDR3 DNA reads TGTGCCTGGGGACCAGGCCGGCGAGGAACCTATGGCTACACCTTC. Protein product: CAWGPGRRGTYGYTF. V usage is TRBV30 and J usage is TRBJ1-2; D is unclear. Looked up from germline, CDR1 is GTSNPN and CDR2 is SVGIG (reference sequence). This CDR3 has 15 residues. V was shortened by 5 bases and J by 4 bases, with 20 bases between the two germline ends. Complete variable domain (other parts from reference TRBV30 and TRBJ1-2): SQTIHQWPATLVQPVGSPLSLECTVEGTSNPNLYWYRQAAGRGLQLLFYSVGIGQISSEVPQNLSASRPQDRQFILSSKKLLLSDSGFYLCAWGPGRRGTYGYTFGSGTRLTVV.

The chain has TRBV5-1 and TRBJ2-2, with D perhaps TRBD2 (6 bases). CDR3 length: 17 amino acids. Trimming took 4 bases from V and 2 from J, leaving 18 bases between them. Germline lookup yields CDR1 SGHRS and CDR2 YFSETQ. The DNA of the CDR3 is TGCGCCAGCAGCCCGGGCGGAACGGGGGTAAACACCGGGGAGCTGTTTTTT. Its translation is CASSPGGTGVNTGELFF. Based on the CDR3 plus reference TRBV5-1 and TRBJ2-2, the full variable domain is KAGVTQTPRYLIKTRGQQVTLSCSPISGHRSVSWYQQTPGQGLQFLFEYFSETQRNKGNFPGRFSGRQFSNSRSEMNVSTLELGDSALYLCASSPGGTGVNTGELFFGEGSRLTVL.

This clone appeared a few times. V usage is TRBV5-1 and J usage is TRBJ1-1; TRBD1 is a possible D gene (6 bases). The CDR3 is made up of 14 amino acids. The V gene's germline CDR1 is SGHRS and CDR2 YFSETQ. V lost 5 bases and J 4 bases, leaving 15 bases between the germline ends. CDR3 protein: CASRDLQGSTEAFF. In DNA, the CDR3 is TGCGCCAGCAGGGATCTACAGGGTAGCACTGAAGCTTTCTTT. Based on the CDR3 plus reference TRBV5-1 and TRBJ1-1, the full variable domain is KAGVTQTPRYLIKTRGQQVTLSCSPISGHRSVSWYQQTPGQGLQFLFEYFSETQRNKGNFPGRFSGRQFSNSRSEMNVSTLELGDSALYLCASRDLQGSTEAFFGQGTRLTVV.

This clone was detected a few times. V and J are TRBV2 and TRBJ1-6; D unresolved. The germline V gene encodes CDR1 SNHLY and CDR2 FYNNEI. The CDR3 is 15 amino acids. The V end was cut by 2 bases, the J end by 3 bases, with 8 bases between. CDR3 bases: TGTGCCAGCAGTGAATACAGCATCTATAATTCACCCCTCCACTTT. Translated, it gives CASSEYSIYNSPLHF.

Written as DNA, the CDR3 is TGTGCCAGCAGCTTAACTCAGGGGTCCTACGAGCAGTACTTC. Its protein is CASSLTQGSYEQYF. This chain joins TRBV7-9 and TRBJ2-7; maybe TRBD1 (6 bases). The CDR3 totals 14 residues. Germline V gene lookup returns CDR1 SEHNR and CDR2 FQNEAQ (reference sequence). Trimming stripped 2 bases from V and 1 base from J, with 9 bases between. The full variable domain, its missing parts supplied by reference TRBV7-9 and TRBJ2-7, is DTGVSQNPRHKITKRGQNVTFRCDPISEHNRLYWYRQTLGQGPEFLTYFQNEAQLEKSRLLSDRFSAERPKGSFSTLEIQRTEQGDSAMYLCASSLTQGSYEQYFGPGTRLTVT.

V usage is TRBV28 and J usage is TRBJ1-5, with 9 positions matching TRBD1. The CDR3 is 16 amino acids. Germline CDR1 and CDR2: MDHEN and SYDVKM. The chain's CDR3 is CVSGTGGVLDGQPQHF. DNA of the CDR3: TGTGTCTCGGGCACAGGGGGCGTCTTAGATGGGCAGCCCCAGCATTTT.

The J gene is TRBJ1-2, the V gene TRBV19, with 8 positions matching TRBD1. Germline-derived CDR1 and CDR2 are LNHDA and SQIVND (reference sequence). V gave up 5 bases and J gave up 3 bases; unmatched junction bases: 8. The CDR3 totals 15 residues. CDR3 in amino acids: CASSPRTGWDYGYTF. The CDR3 coding sequence is TGTGCCAGTAGTCCCCGGACAGGGTGGGACTATGGCTACACCTTC.

This chain links TRBV6-5 with TRBJ1-1, with D possibly matching TRBD1 (6 bases). The germline CDR1 and CDR2 sequences are MNHEY and SVGAGI. Trimming removed 4 bases from V and 6 bases from J, with 12 bases in between. The CDR3 runs to 13 residues. This CDR3 reads CASSFSGDSEAFF. The DNA of the CDR3 is TGTGCCAGCAGTTTTTCAGGGGACTCTGAAGCTTTCTTT.

The chain uses TRBV5-1 and TRBJ1-2; 8 bases match TRBD1. The CDR3 is 15 amino acids. Losses at the gene ends were 1 base for V and 6 bases for J; bases not matched to a gene: 8. Germline V CDR1 and CDR2: SGHRS, YFSETQ. CDR3 sequence: CASSLFLTGENGYTF. The CDR3 DNA is TGCGCCAGCAGCTTGTTTTTGACAGGGGAGAATGGCTACACCTTC.

The gene calls are TRBV2 and TRBJ2-7; a weak D match, TRBD2 (5 bases). Germline V gene sequence: CDR1 SNHLY, CDR2 FYNNEI. Trimming pared 7 bases from V and 3 bases from J, leaving 16 bases between. CDR3 length: 14 amino acids. The CDR3 here is CASKYREKVYEQYF. CDR3 nucleotides: TGTGCCAGCAAGTACCGGGAAAAGGTCTACGAGCAGTACTTC.

This clone was picked up many times. The chain has TRBV6-6 and TRBJ2-2; TRBD2 agrees at 12 bases. The CDR3 is 13 residues long. J gave up 6 bases and V 8 bases, and 1 base lay outside the gene matches. Per germline, CDR1 MNHNY and CDR2 SVGAGI (reference sequence). For the CDR3, the DNA is TGTGCCAGCCGACTAGCGGGAGCCGGGGAGCTGTTTTTT. Amino acids: CASRLAGAGELFF.

DNA for the CDR3: TGTGCCAGCAGTGGGACCCAATCGAGTGAAAAACTGTTTTTT. Translating it yields CASSGTQSSEKLFF. The chain employs TRBV2 and TRBJ1-4; D gene unclear. The CDR3 loop spans 14 amino acids. Germline V lookup: CDR1 SNHLY, CDR2 FYNNEI. V dropped 4 bases and J dropped 7 bases, with 13 bases sitting between them.

This clone showed up just a few times. This chain connects TRBV18 to TRBJ2-1; no reliable D call. Trimming pared 1 base from V and 10 bases from J, leaving 5 bases between. The CDR3 sequence is 11 residues long. CDR1 is KGHSH, CDR2 LQKENI, per germline. CDR3 DNA: TGTGCCAGCTCACCACGGGGAGAGCAGTTCTTC. Translating it yields CASSPRGEQFF.

V usage is TRBV5-8 and J usage is TRBJ2-4; 7 nucleotides match TRBD1. Germline trimming cut 2 bases from V and 0 bases from J; bases unmatched to any gene: 11. The CDR3 has 18 residues. CDR1 and CDR2 from the germline V gene are SGHTS and YDEGEE. The CDR3 spells CASSFWTGPKLAKNIQYF. The DNA for the CDR3 is TGTGCCAGCAGCTTTTGGACAGGACCTAAACTAGCCAAAAACATTCAGTACTTC.

This clone was detected a few times. This chain connects TRBV19 to TRBJ2-1, with TRBD1 matching over 9 bases. The CDR3 has 13 amino acids. Germline V gene lookup returns CDR1 LNHDA and CDR2 SQIVND (reference sequence). Trimming removed 2 bases from V and 8 bases from J; junction bases left unmatched: 1. In nucleotides, the CDR3 is TGTGCCAGTAGTATAAGGGACAGGGATGAGCAGTTCTTC. Amino acid sequence: CASSIRDRDEQFF.

This clone was observed a handful of times. The rearrangement uses TRBV4-2 and TRBJ2-7; 7 bases match TRBD2. The CDR3 runs to 14 residues. V dropped 4 bases and J dropped 2; count of bases not matched to a gene: 5. Per the germline V gene, CDR1 is LGHNA and CDR2 is YNFKEQ. The CDR3 here is CASSRQRGAYEQYF. CDR3 bases: TGTGCCAGCAGCCGTCAGCGGGGAGCCTACGAGCAGTACTTC.

This clone has just a few counts. CDR3 sequence: CASSQDHFGQGVQPQHF. The CDR3 DNA follows: TGTGCCAGCAGCCAAGATCATTTTGGACAGGGTGTTCAGCCCCAGCATTTT. V gene TRBV4-2 combines with J gene TRBJ1-5; 8 positions match TRBD1. This CDR3 has 17 amino acids. Germline V gene sequence: CDR1 LGHNA, CDR2 YNFKEQ. V was clipped by 0 bases and J by 6 bases; unmatched bases: 10.

The genes are TRBV28 and TRBJ1-1; 9 nucleotides agree with TRBD1. The CDR3 is made up of 12 amino acids. With V trimmed by 6 bases and J by 7 bases, 3 bases remained unmatched. From germline, CDR1 is MDHEN and CDR2 SYDVKM. The CDR3 loop is CASRDRGDEAFF. For the CDR3, the DNA is TGTGCCAGCAGAGACAGGGGGGATGAAGCTTTCTTT.

In its sample, this clone was seen many times. The rearrangement links TRBV7-2 to TRBJ2-4; 7 bases agree with TRBD1. Trimming cost V 7 bases and J 1 base; bases outside gene matches: 4. Germline CDR1 SGHTA, CDR2 FQGNSA. The CDR3 is 14 residues long. This CDR3 reads CASTEQGAKNIQYF. CDR3 DNA: TGTGCCAGCACCGAACAGGGGGCCAAAAACATTCAGTACTTC.

With regard to this clone: The identical CDR3 is also encoded by other nucleotide sequences in the sample. The rearrangement uses TRBV11-2 and TRBJ1-1; D not resolved. CDR1 is SGHAT and CDR2 is FQNNGV in the germline V gene. The germline V and J ends were trimmed by 1 base and 4 bases, with 7 bases remaining between them. CDR3 size: 13 residues. The CDR3 region is CASSLGEVTEAFF. The CDR3 DNA reads as TGTGCCAGCAGCTTAGGGGAGGTCACTGAAGCTTTCTTT. Full variable domain (missing parts from reference TRBV11-2 and TRBJ1-1): EAGVAQSPRYKIIEKRQSVAFWCNPISGHATLYWYQQILGQGPKLLIQFQNNGVVDDSQLPKDRFSAERLKGVDSTLKIQPAKLEDSAVYLCASSLGEVTEAFFGQGTRLTVV.

This clone was found many times. The CDR3 loop reads CATAKGPYNEQFF. The CDR3 nucleotides read TGTGCCACGGCGAAGGGACCCTACAATGAGCAGTTCTTC. The rearrangement links TRBV15 to TRBJ2-1; D may correspond to TRBD1 or TRBD2 (5 bases each). Germline lookup yields CDR1 LNHNV and CDR2 YYDKDF (reference sequence). This CDR3 is built from 13 residues. Trimming left V 9 bases short and J 2 bases short, with 11 bases between.

This clone was seen only a few times. The V call is TRBV7-2, the J call TRBJ2-1, with TRBD2 identical over 8 bases. Germline CDR1 is SGHTA and CDR2 is FQGNSA. The V segment lost 4 bases and the J segment 7 bases; nucleotides outside the gene matches: 6. The CDR3 consists of 14 residues. The CDR3 region is CASSSGGTRNEQFF. In DNA form, the CDR3 reads TGTGCCAGCAGCTCCGGAGGGACTAGAAATGAGCAGTTCTTC.